Presented here are 22 T cell receptor beta chains from one specimen sequenced in a study of T cells in Graves' hyperthyroidism and ophthalmopathy. TCR beta CDR3 regions were amplified from RNA. An initial round of RT-PCR targeting the TCR CDR3 relied on the HTBI primer set. TCRdb re-derived calls from the multiplex PCR reads in MiXCR, one entry per CDR3 protein. The sample consists of some 250,000 distinct CDR3 sequences, 13% to 15% of them appearing once. Sequencing was done on a sample of blood. These TCRs come from a woman aged 35 to 49 with Graves' hyperthyroidism that later progressed to Graves' ophthalmopathy.

This clonotype was picked up many times. The V gene is TRBV28, the J gene TRBJ2-2; 7 nucleotides align to TRBD2. The CDR3 contains 14 residues. Trimming at V came to 5 bases and at J to 6 bases, leaving 6 bases not matched to a gene. Germline V gene sequence: CDR1 MDHEN, CDR2 SYDVKM. CDR3 protein: CASSTNAGAGELFF. DNA of the CDR3: TGTGCCAGCAGTACGAACGCGGGGGCCGGGGAGCTGTTTTTT.

Ten or more counts support this clonotype. The V call is TRBV12-3 or TRBV12-4, the J call TRBJ2-3; tentatively, D is TRBD2 (6 bases). Between the trimmed V and J ends, which lost 3 bases and 2 bases, there was a span of 12 bases. The length of the CDR3 is 15 residues. DNA of the CDR3: TGTGCCAGCAGTTTTGGAGCGGGCCACACAGATACGCAGTATTTT. Protein: CASSFGAGHTDTQYF.

This clonotype was recorded many times. The rearrangement joins TRBV7-2 to TRBJ1-1; TRBD1 might be the D (6 bases). Germline loops: CDR1 SGHTA, CDR2 FQGNSA. Trimming took off 2 bases at V and 5 bases at J, with 9 bases between the two ends. This CDR3 has 13 amino acids. The CDR3 sequence: CASSLRGATEAFF. Here the CDR3 DNA reads TGTGCCAGCAGCTTAAGGGGGGCTACTGAAGCTTTCTTT.

The chain is built from TRBV11-3 and TRBJ2-5; perhaps TRBD2 as D (6 bases). V gave up 2 bases and J gave up 4 bases, with 8 bases separating them. CDR3 length equals 13 residues. Germline values: CDR1 SGHNT, CDR2 YENEEA. The CDR3 here is CASSLYGGETQYF. The DNA of the CDR3 is TGTGCCAGCAGCTTATACGGGGGAGAGACCCAGTACTTC.

This clonotype was seen many times. The CDR3 region is CASSGDGGIHGYTF. The DNA of the CDR3 is TGTGCCAGCTCAGGGGATGGGGGAATCCATGGCTACACCTTC. The chain uses TRBV18 and TRBJ1-2, with a weak D call TRBD1 (5 bases). Germline V gene sequence: CDR1 KGHSH, CDR2 LQKENI. Trimming shortened V by 5 bases and J by 6 bases, and 16 bases separated the two germline ends. The length of the CDR3 is 14 residues.

Remarks on this clonotype: A read error may be the cause here, since a much bigger clone is one base away. The chain couples TRBV12-3 or TRBV12-4 to TRBJ2-2; D not resolved. This CDR3 region has 11 residues. V lost 3 bases and J 9 bases, leaving 5 bases between the germline ends. The CDR3 bases are TGTGCCAGCAGTTTTTACAGGGAGCTGTTTTTT. The encoded protein is CASSFYRELFF.

This clonotype occurred many times. The chain carries TRBV10-3 and TRBJ2-1, with a tentative D call TRBD1 (5 bases). The germline CDR1 and CDR2 sequences are ENHRY and SYGVKD. The CDR3 has 14 amino acids. The V end was cut by 5 bases, the J end by 7 bases, with 15 bases between. In DNA form, the CDR3 reads TGTGCCATCAGTAGACAGAGCCTCGAGAATGAGCAGTTCTTC. Translated: CAISRQSLENEQFF.

This clonotype showed up many times. This chain joins TRBV5-6 and TRBJ1-2; D is ambiguous. This CDR3 region has 12 residues. Germline V gene data show CDR1 as SGHDT and CDR2 as YYEEEE. The V end was cut by 3 bases, the J end by 2 bases, with 5 bases between. Here the CDR3 reads CASSSINYGYTF. For the CDR3, the DNA is TGTGCCAGCAGCTCCATCAACTATGGCTACACCTTC.

The chain combines TRBV2 with TRBJ2-5; 10 nucleotides align to TRBD2. Germline V CDR1 and CDR2: SNHLY, FYNNEI. V lost 7 bases and J lost 6; bases outside the gene matches: 8. CDR3 size: 14 residues. The CDR3 DNA reads as TGTGCCAGCACCGGTGGGGGACTAGCGCAGACCCAGTACTTC. It codes for CASTGGGLAQTQYF.

This clonotype was seen repeatedly, ten times or more. The gene calls are TRBV20-1 and TRBJ2-3; 7 bases are shared with TRBD2. In germline, CDR1 is DFQATT, CDR2 SNEGSKA (reference sequence). CDR3 length: 13 residues. Unmatched junction bases numbered 0, after V lost 3 bases and J lost 0 bases. CDR3 in DNA: TGCAGTGCTAGCGGGAGGAGCACAGATACGCAGTATTTT. As protein: CSASGRSTDTQYF.

This clonotype was detected only a few times. The V and J genes are TRBV5-1 and TRBJ1-4; 7 nucleotides align to TRBD1. In germline, CDR1 is SGHRS, CDR2 YFSETQ. V lost 0 bases and J lost 4; bases outside the gene matches: 3. This CDR3 has 15 residues. CDR3 coding DNA: TGCGCCAGCAGCTTGGGGGACAGAATTAATGAAAAACTGTTTTTT. Protein sequence: CASSLGDRINEKLFF. Drawing the rest from reference TRBV5-1 and TRBJ1-4, the complete variable domain is KAGVTQTPRYLIKTRGQQVTLSCSPISGHRSVSWYQQTPGQGLQFLFEYFSETQRNKGNFPGRFSGRQFSNSRSEMNVSTLELGDSALYLCASSLGDRINEKLFFGSGTQLSVL.

As regards this clonotype: A much larger clone differs from this one at a single base, so this may be a read error. The CDR3, as DNA: TGTGCCAGCAGTTATGCTAGCGGTTACGAGCTGTACTTC. This codes for CASSYASGYELYF. The gene calls are TRBV27 and TRBJ2-7; 7 nucleotides agree with TRBD2. The CDR3 consists of 13 residues. Germline V gene sequence: CDR1 MNHEY, CDR2 SMNVEV (reference sequence).

This clonotype was observed at least ten times. This rearrangement joins TRBV7-8 to TRBJ2-3, with 12 bases that match TRBD2. The CDR3 extends over 16 amino acids. Per the germline V gene, CDR1 is SGHVS and CDR2 is FQNEAQ. With V trimmed by 2 bases and J by 6 bases, 6 bases remained unmatched. The DNA for the CDR3 is TGTGCCAGCAGCTTACGACTAGCGGGAGTATACGATACGCAGTATTTT. Protein product: CASSLRLAGVYDTQYF. The whole variable domain, filled in from reference TRBV7-8 and TRBJ2-3, reads GAGVSQSPRYKVAKRGQDVALRCDPISGHVSLFWYQQALGQGPEFLTYFQNEAQLDKSGLPSDRFFAERPEGSVSTLKIQRTQQEDSAVYLCASSLRLAGVYDTQYFGPGTRLTVL.

This clonotype was detected only a few times. The rearrangement uses TRBV19 and TRBJ2-3; possibly TRBD1 or TRBD2 for D (5 bases each). Germline V CDR1 and CDR2: LNHDA, SQIVND (reference sequence). This CDR3 spans 14 amino acids. The CDR3, as DNA: TGTGCAACGGGACCCAACTTACGCACAGATACGCAGTATTTT. Translation gives CATGPNLRTDTQYF.

This clonotype was detected only a few times. DNA of the CDR3: TGTGCCAGCTCACCACCCGGGACAGGGACACCCGGGGAGCTGTTTTTT. Protein product: CASSPPGTGTPGELFF. The chain has TRBV18 and TRBJ2-2, with 9 bases identical to TRBD1. The CDR3 is 16 residues long. J gave up 6 bases and V 0 bases, and 5 bases lay outside the gene matches. Per the germline V gene, CDR1 is KGHSH and CDR2 is LQKENI.

This clonotype occurred many times. This chain links TRBV2 with TRBJ2-7, with 9 bases that match TRBD1. Per the germline V gene, CDR1 is SNHLY and CDR2 is FYNNEI. There are 12 residues in the CDR3. V gave up 7 bases and J gave up 5 bases; unmatched junction bases: 3. The CDR3 protein is CASTGQGHEQYF. The CDR3, as DNA: TGTGCCAGCACGGGACAGGGCCACGAGCAGTACTTC. Based on the CDR3 plus reference TRBV2 and TRBJ2-7, the full variable domain is EPEVTQTPSHQVTQMGQEVILRCVPISNHLYFYWYRQILGQKVEFLVSFYNNEISEKSEIFDDQFSVERPDGSNFTLKIRSTKLEDSAMYFCASTGQGHEQYFGPGTRLTVT.

Many counts were recorded for this clonotype. The chain has TRBV7-6 and TRBJ2-1, with D maybe TRBD2 (6 bases). Looked up from germline, CDR1 is SGHVS and CDR2 is FNYEAQ. The CDR3 sequence is 15 residues long. Between the trimmed V and J ends, which lost 4 bases and 8 bases, there was a span of 18 bases. CDR3 sequence reads: CASSSPWGERDEQFF. For the CDR3, the DNA is TGTGCCAGCAGCTCCCCATGGGGGGAGAGGGATGAGCAGTTCTTC. Drawing the rest from reference TRBV7-6 and TRBJ2-1, the complete variable domain is GAGVSQSPRYKVTKRGQDVALRCDPISGHVSLYWYRQALGQGPEFLTYFNYEAQQDKSGLPNDRFSAERPEGSISTLTIQRTEQRDSAMYRCASSSPWGERDEQFFGPGTRLTVL.

The chain recombines TRBV6-1 with TRBJ1-2; weak D call: TRBD1 (5 bases). Germline values: CDR1 MNHNS, CDR2 SASEGT. The CDR3 spans 13 residues. V lost 7 bases and J 4 bases, leaving 13 bases between the germline ends. The CDR3 spells CASKDSVSYGYTF. The CDR3 nucleotides read TGTGCCAGCAAAGACAGCGTTAGCTATGGCTACACCTTC.

This clonotype was seen ten or more times. V is TRBV6-5 and J is TRBJ1-5; 8 nucleotides line up with TRBD1. The CDR3 totals 13 residues. Germline V gene sequence: CDR1 MNHEY, CDR2 SVGAGI. The V and J ends lost 0 bases and 16 bases, in that order; junction bases with no gene match: 8. The CDR3: CASSYSRGTGEHF. The CDR3 DNA reads TGTGCCAGCAGTTACTCGAGGGGGACAGGTGAACATTTT.

This clonotype has a count of ten or more. The V gene is TRBV28, the J gene TRBJ2-7; 12 nucleotides line up with TRBD2. Germline V gene lookup returns CDR1 MDHEN and CDR2 SYDVKM. CDR3 size: 14 residues. The junction had 3 bases not matched to a gene; V was cut back by 6 bases and J by 3 bases. The CDR3 DNA follows: TGTGCCAGCAGCGGACTAGCGGGACACTACGAGCAGTACTTC. Translation gives CASSGLAGHYEQYF.

This clonotype showed up just a few times. This chain joins TRBV29-1 and TRBJ2-3; D ambiguous. This CDR3 has 14 amino acids. V was cut by 6 bases and J by 6 bases, with 19 bases left in between. Germline CDR1 is SQVTM and CDR2 is ANQGSEA. The CDR3 protein is CSVSKSWMADTQYF. DNA for the CDR3: TGCAGCGTGTCGAAGAGCTGGATGGCGGATACGCAGTATTTT.

This chain links TRBV28 with TRBJ2-7, with 9 bases lining up with TRBD1. The trim removed 4 bases at V and 0 bases at J, leaving 4 bases unmatched. The CDR3 totals 15 residues. Germline CDR1 and CDR2: MDHEN and SYDVKM. The CDR3 region has the DNA TGTGCCAGCAGTTCCTTGACAGGGGGCTCCTACGAGCAGTACTTC. Its translation: CASSSLTGGSYEQYF.